This TCR beta chain was identified in a study of blood T cells in healthy people across ages (dated by TCRdb to between 2015 and 2016). Study-wide context: In model experiments, template switching captured about one uniquely barcoded TCR beta cDNA molecule for every two T cells. Age-related changes in TCR beta repertoire diversity were measured in the study by deep sequencing normalized with unique cDNA molecular identifiers. Using the same blood draw, the study looked at two additional independent replicas of 1 million unique cDNA reads for two donors, one aged 18 to 30 and the other aged 80 or older. Four age groups were formed from the donors: young (average 16 years), middle-aged (roughly 38), aged (about 68) and long-lived (about 75). Study-level results and caveats: Because donor CMV infection status was unknown, age-related changes in expanded clonotypes were potentially confounded. Estimates of total diversity from one million sequenced T cells were regarded as lower bounds and underestimates. A strong correlation was found between observed TCR beta diversity and the percentage of naive T cells measured by flow cytometry. As age increased, observed TCR beta diversity per million T cells dropped in a roughly linear way, and a significant reduction was already evident by age around 41. Because profiling used bulk unsorted PBMCs, naive and antigen-experienced compartments could not be compared conclusively. The long-lived group showed more naive CD4+ T cells, fewer expanded clones and increased TCR diversity than the aged group, suggesting age selection.

The receptor library was made with 5' RACE. For sequencing, an Illumina HiSeq 2500 was employed. A second roughly 6 to 12 cycle PCR used a sample-barcoded 5' primer and a J-beta primer mix. A template-switch 5' adaptor carrying 12 random nucleotides introduced a unique molecular identifier onto each TCR beta cDNA molecule. At least 2.5 million CDR3-containing paired-end reads were obtained from each sample. First-strand cDNA was synthesized from all RNA with the Mint cDNA synthesis kit, primed by a TRBC-specific oligonucleotide. After uracil-DNA glycosylase treatment, a first 18-cycle PCR used universal primers M1SS and BC2_uni_R on all cDNA. The paper's data handling went like this. For normalization, 1 million high-quality reads were randomly selected from each sample, with every read carrying a distinct molecular identifier. Reads with shared molecular identifiers were discarded instead of being binned into consensus sequences. MiTCR, with a Q25 quality threshold and the strictest error-elimination algorithm, was used for CDR3 identification, clonotype clustering and error correction. A nonparametric unseen species model with Euler transformation was used to estimate a lower bound on total TCR beta diversity. TCRdb reran the public reads through fastp at Q25 and MiXCR, keeping productive beta chains. Each CDR3 protein appears once, grouped with its most common genes and DNA. TCRdb's processing, not the authors' own work, is the source of the V and J calls. This sample gives roughly 550,000 distinct CDR3 sequences in total; less than 25% of them show up just once. The top ten clonotypes cover 8.5% to 9.5% of the sample.

To note about this clonotype: Its antigen is unknown. The record has no base qualities; no much larger clone is one base away.

The germline V gene provides CDR1 SGHTA and CDR2 FQGNSA. From the cysteine through the phenylalanine, the CDR3 covers 17 amino acids. Solely the CDR3 DNA is kept, with 51 bases framed from the first base. For this chain, trimming is 3 bases at the V end and 0 bases at the J end, and the number of junction bases without a gene match is 8. Donors were approximately 42 systemically healthy Caucasian individuals from Russia aged roughly 6 to 95 years. Each donor gave about 9.2 milliliters of peripheral blood, drawn into EDTA-treated Vacutainer tubes. Ficoll-Paque density-gradient centrifugation was used to isolate PBMCs, with at least 7 million per sample. Trizol reagent was used to extract total RNA from the PBMCs, yielding at least 6 micrograms per sample. The percentages of naive CD45RAhigh/CD27high T cells were determined by flow cytometry on a PBMC aliquot from every donor. These data were also reused for a study on T cells of mothers and their children. The second study, in turn, reports: The donors were nine systemically healthy Caucasian individuals, made up of three mothers and their six children. cDNA synthesis used all of the extracted RNA, with roughly 1.5 ug of RNA in each 15 ul reaction. Sample barcodes and 2-4 random nucleotides were added via the M1S primer in the second PCR. Over 9 million TCR beta CDR3 reads came from each mother, compared with around 3 million reads from each child. In both related and unrelated pairs, thymic selection shapes the output of TCR recombination in a similar way, with inherited differences having only a minor effect. Normalized repertoire overlap in related mother-child pairs was always slightly higher than in unrelated mother-child pairs, but the difference was never significant. No persistent microchimeric T cell clones were detected, at a sensitivity of roughly 96 clones per million clonotypes. In the study, deep NGS was used to compare the TCR beta repertoires of mothers and children, and features distinguishing related mother-child pairs from unrelated individuals were sought. The mean age was 40 +/- 4 years for the mothers and around 10 +/- 4 years for the children. Libraries were sequenced on Illumina HiSeq 2000 with 100+100 nt paired-end reads after adapter ligation with NEBNext reagents. Mother and child libraries were prepared a month apart and sequenced in separate runs to prevent cross-contamination. Each donor had between about 450,000 and 2,100,000 distinct TCR beta clonotypes identified. Naive TCR beta clonotypes were estimated from low-frequency clonotypes matched to each donor's FACS-determined naive share, without sorting.

The V and J segments used are TRBV7-2 and TRBJ2-1, with 7 central nucleotides matching TRBD2. The sample comprised blood. The sequence derives from a boy between 5 and 17 years old in good health. CDR3 reads: CASSFISGLSSYNEQFF. The nucleotides are TGTGCCAGCAGCTTTATTAGCGGGCTGAGCTCCTACAATGAGCAGTTCTTC.